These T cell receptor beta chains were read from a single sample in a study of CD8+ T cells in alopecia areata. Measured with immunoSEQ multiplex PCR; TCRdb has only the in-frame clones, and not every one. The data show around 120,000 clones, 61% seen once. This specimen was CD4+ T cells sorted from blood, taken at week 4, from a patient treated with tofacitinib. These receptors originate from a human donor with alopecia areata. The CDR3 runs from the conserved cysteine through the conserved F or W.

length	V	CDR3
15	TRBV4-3	CASSSRERSYNEQFF
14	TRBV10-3	CAIRGGGHQETQYF
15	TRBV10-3	CATKDSLVPLETQYF
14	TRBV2	CASKQAGANNEQFF
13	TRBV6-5	CASSPSGKETQYF
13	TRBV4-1	CASSQDWARQQYF
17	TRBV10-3	CAIRTSGGAPNTGELFF
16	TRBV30	CAWSIPWAGRNQPQHF
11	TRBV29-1	CSADLEEKLFF
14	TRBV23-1	CASSQAACNQPQHF